Only one count was recorded for the clone carrying this T cell receptor beta chain. This sample is drawn from a study of CD8 T cells in Susac syndrome. A quantity of about 0.5 to 1 ug RNA underwent reverse transcription using random hexamers. The TCR beta CDR3 was amplified by immunoSEQ multiplex PCR across 54 Vbeta, 13 Jbeta. TCRdb processed the immunoSEQ multiplex PCR reads anew with MiXCR; each CDR3 protein has one entry. The sample shows 140,000 or so distinct CDR3 sequences, approximately 95% of them seen only once. This CDR3 comprises 14 residues. Germline CDR1 and CDR2: GTSNPN and SVGIG (reference sequence). The trim removed 0 bases at V and 3 bases at J, leaving 2 bases unmatched. The sequenced target, TCR beta, came from blood CD8+ and CD4+ T cells. TEMRA cells were FACS-enriched, while CD8+ and CD4+ T cells were negatively isolated.

The TCR sequence derives from a human donor with multiple sclerosis. The chain combines TRBV30 with TRBJ1-1; 9 nucleotides align to TRBD1. Sequencing was performed on CD4+ T cells from PBMCs. The DNA for the CDR3 is TGTGCCTGGAGTGTTCGGACAGGGGACACTGAAGCTTTCTTT. It encodes CAWSVRTGDTEAFF. Complete variable domain (other parts from reference TRBV30 and TRBJ1-1): SQTIHQWPATLVQPVGSPLSLECTVEGTSNPNLYWYRQAAGRGLQLLFYSVGIGQISSEVPQNLSASRPQDRQFILSSKKLLLSDSGFYLCAWSVRTGDTEAFFGQGTRLTVV.